This T cell receptor (beta chain) was sequenced during a study of blood T cell repertoires in COVID-19. In the study overall: In each case, the material was cDNA or gDNA derived from T cells, B-cell-depleted T cells, or PBMCs.

On this clone: One junction end does not reproduce the germline sequence, and a read error may be involved.

Participants, roughly 18 to 100 years old, spanned fewer than 30 US areas. CDR1 PRHDT and CDR2 FYEKMQ come from the germline V gene (reference sequence). The length of the CDR3 is 11 residues. Methods used by the authors: Researchers report that nucleated cell counts were estimated from reference gene primer amplification. Clones were sequenced by immunoSEQ multiplex PCR, and TCRdb holds only the in-frame ones, with some missing. V, J and clone size were drawn from that table, and D and trimming were deduced from the DNA. The sample includes around 250,000 clones, approximately 85% of them seen just once.

The V call is TRBV13, the J call TRBJ2-1; D perhaps matches TRBD2 (5 bases). The sample consisted of PBMCs or T cells enriched from blood (not recorded which). The source of this sequence is a woman aged 45-59 years with acute COVID-19. CDR3 sequence: CASSIGSKKFF. Here the CDR3 DNA reads TGTGCCAGCAGCATAGGGAGTAAGAAGTTCTTC.